Presented here are 17 T cell receptor beta chains from one specimen sequenced in a study of vaccination and CD4 T cells after COVID-19. Antigen specificity for these receptors is unknown. With the Oncomine TCR Beta short-read assay, DNA from cultured CD4+ T cells was sequenced. Each CDR3 protein is one row after TCRdb ran MiXCR on the PCR reads. The table shows under 25,000 distinct CDR3 sequences, with 30% to 45% occurring only once. Time point: late sampling 161 to 241 days after vaccination in a few convalescent patients. Noted treatment: roughly ten-day PBMC culture with coronavirus spike peptide pools or control peptides (ViraFEST assay). The material was CD4+ T cells from blood, cultured in vitro, obtained about 7 months after SARS-CoV-2 vaccination. The receptors stem from a human donor who had recovered from COVID-19.

A few counts support this clonotype. This rearrangement joins TRBV7-9 to TRBJ2-3, with a weak D call TRBD2 (6 bases). The V gene's germline CDR1 is SEHNR and CDR2 FQNEAQ (reference sequence). This CDR3 spans 13 amino acids. Trimming removed 0 bases at V and 5 bases at J, with 6 bases between. CDR3 nucleotides: TGTGCCAGCAGCTTAGCGGGAGGAGATACGCAGTATTTT. Translating it yields CASSLAGGDTQYF. The whole variable domain, filled in from reference TRBV7-9 and TRBJ2-3, reads DTGVSQNPRHKITKRGQNVTFRCDPISEHNRLYWYRQTLGQGPEFLTYFQNEAQLEKSRLLSDRFSAERPKGSFSTLEIQRTEQGDSAMYLCASSLAGGDTQYFGPGTRLTVL.

This clonotype was seen more than once but under ten times. The V call is TRBV28, the J call TRBJ1-2; no reliable D call. This CDR3 contains 12 residues. Trimming removed 7 bases at V and 8 bases at J, with 14 bases between. The germline gives CDR1 MDHEN, CDR2 SYDVKM. CDR3 amino acids: CASNELGGGYTF. The CDR3 DNA reads as TGTGCCAGCAATGAACTGGGAGGAGGCTACACCTTC.

The V call is TRBV20-1, the J call TRBJ2-7; a possible D gene is TRBD2 (6 bases). V was pared by 3 bases and J by 3 bases, with 15 bases between. The CDR3 extends over 14 amino acids. Germline CDR1 and CDR2: DFQATT and SNEGSKA (reference sequence). The CDR3 loop is CSARGLSSDYEQYF. The CDR3 nucleotides are TGCAGTGCTAGGGGACTCTCCAGCGACTACGAGCAGTACTTC.

The V call is TRBV28, the J call TRBJ1-1, with D unclear. The length of the CDR3 is 12 residues. The germline CDR1 and CDR2 sequences are MDHEN and SYDVKM. V shed 2 bases and J shed 4 bases, with 5 bases lying between them. The CDR3 loop reads CASSLMGTEAFF. The CDR3 DNA follows: TGTGCCAGCAGTTTAATGGGCACTGAAGCTTTCTTT.

With regard to this clonotype: Sequence at one end of the junction differs from germline and may be a read error. The chain links TRBV18 to TRBJ2-7; unclear D gene. The CDR3 covers 14 residues. Per the germline V gene, CDR1 is KGHSH and CDR2 is LQKENI. The CDR3 is CASSPGHPSDEQYF. As DNA, the CDR3 is TGTGCCAGCTCACCAGGCCACCCCTCCGACGAGCAGTACTTC.

This clonotype was seen once. The rearrangement uses TRBV7-9 and TRBJ2-3; 13 bases map to TRBD2. The CDR3 contains 17 residues. Germline V gene sequence: CDR1 SEHNR, CDR2 FQNEAQ (reference sequence). Unmatched junction bases numbered 5, after V lost 5 bases and J lost 0 bases. CDR3 nucleotide sequence: TGTGCCAGCAGCCGACTAGCGGGAGGCCGGAGCACAGATACGCAGTATTTT. Amino acid sequence: CASSRLAGGRSTDTQYF.

The V gene is TRBV20-1, the J gene TRBJ1-5, with TRBD1 identical over 8 bases. The CDR3 runs 16 residues. Germline assignment: CDR1 DFQATT and CDR2 SNEGSKA (reference sequence). V gave up 1 base and J gave up 1 base; unmatched junction bases: 6. CDR3 DNA: TGCAGTGCTAGAGCCACAGGGGGAGGAAGCAATCAGCCCCAGCATTTT. This translates into CSARATGGGSNQPQHF.

The genes are TRBV10-3 and TRBJ2-7; unclear D gene. The CDR3 contains 12 residues. CDR1 and CDR2 from the germline V gene are ENHRY and SYGVKD. The V end was cut by 3 bases, the J end by 5 bases, with 8 bases between. CDR3 protein: CAISEEWDEQYF. DNA for the CDR3: TGTGCCATCAGTGAAGAGTGGGACGAGCAGTACTTC.

The chain has TRBV7-2 and TRBJ2-3; D is perhaps TRBD1 or TRBD2 (5 bases each). V lost 4 bases, J lost 0 bases, and 14 bases lay in between. This CDR3 has 16 amino acids. In germline, CDR1 is SGHTA, CDR2 FQGNSA. CDR3 in DNA: TGTGCCAGCAGCTCGTATACGGGACCTAGCACAGATACGCAGTATTTT. It yields the protein CASSSYTGPSTDTQYF.

The chain carries TRBV28 and TRBJ2-7; 12 bases are a match to TRBD2. This CDR3 is 16 amino acids long. CDR1 is MDHEN, CDR2 SYDVKM, per germline. V gave up 5 bases and J gave up 4 bases; unmatched junction bases: 9. The CDR3 DNA is TGTGCCAGCAGTCGGACTAGCGGGATGGCCCATTACGAGCAGTACTTC. Protein product: CASSRTSGMAHYEQYF.

Judged by abundance, this clonotype is large. The V call is TRBV7-3, the J call TRBJ1-2, with TRBD1 matching 8 bases. V dropped 2 bases and J dropped 10; count of bases not matched to a gene: 6. The germline V gene encodes CDR1 SGHTA and CDR2 FQGTGA. CDR3 length: 13 amino acids. The CDR3 coding sequence is TGTGCCAGCAGCTTACAGGGGGCAACAGACTACACCTTC. Its translation: CASSLQGATDYTF.

This clonotype was recorded a few times. The chain is built from TRBV28 and TRBJ1-1, with D possibly being TRBD1 (5 bases). Germline V gives CDR1 MDHEN, CDR2 SYDVKM. Trimming took 9 bases from V and 11 from J, leaving 19 bases between them. The CDR3 extends over 12 amino acids. The CDR3: CASFDRGPWAFF. CDR3 nucleotides: TGTGCCAGTTTCGACAGAGGGCCGTGGGCTTTCTTT. Combining the CDR3 with reference TRBV28 and TRBJ1-1 gives the whole variable domain DVKVTQSSRYLVKRTGEKVFLECVQDMDHENMFWYRQDPGLGLRLIYFSYDVKMKEKGDIPEGYSVSREKKERFSLILESASTNQTSMYLCASFDRGPWAFFGQGTRLTVV.

This chain joins TRBV12-1 and TRBJ1-1; no DNA check was done on the table's D call, TRBD1. TRBV12-1 is annotated as a pseudogene. The CDR3 consists of 13 residues. As DNA, the CDR3 is TGTGCCAGCACCTGGACAGGGCGGTCGGCGGCTTTCTTT. Translation gives CASTWTGRSAAFF.

A few counts support this clonotype. The chain has TRBV6-1 and TRBJ2-7; 8 bases agree with TRBD2. V trimming: 7 bases; J trimming: 3 bases; junction bases outside the gene matches: 11. The CDR3 has 15 residues. Germline V gene lookup returns CDR1 MNHNS and CDR2 SASEGT. The CDR3 region is CASTKGTSHYYEQYF. DNA of the CDR3: TGTGCCAGCACCAAAGGGACTAGTCACTACTACGAGCAGTACTTC.

This clonotype was detected only a few times. DNA for the CDR3: TGCAGTGCTACACGGGGACTAGCCTACAATGAGCAGTTCTTC. Amino acid sequence: CSATRGLAYNEQFF. This chain uses TRBV20-1 with TRBJ2-1; 8 nucleotides agree with TRBD2. Germline V gives CDR1 DFQATT, CDR2 SNEGSKA (reference sequence). J was trimmed by 2 bases and V by 4 bases; bases with no gene match: 4. The CDR3 runs to 14 residues.

By proportion, this clonotype is medium-sized (0.01 to 0.1%). The chain is built from TRBV20-1 and TRBJ2-5; 7 bases are a match to TRBD1. V was pared by 0 bases and J by 5 bases, with 6 bases of the junction left unmatched. The germline gives CDR1 DFQATT, CDR2 SNEGSKA (reference sequence). This CDR3 region has 14 residues. The CDR3 DNA follows: TGCAGTGCTAGAGACCAGACAGGGTGGGAGACCCAGTACTTC. Its translation is CSARDQTGWETQYF.

This clonotype appeared once. V gene TRBV15 combines with J gene TRBJ2-2; the match to TRBD2 covers 10 bases. V dropped 9 bases and J dropped 6; count of bases not matched to a gene: 7. The CDR3 is 14 residues long. Germline lookup yields CDR1 LNHNV and CDR2 YYDKDF (reference sequence). Written as DNA, the CDR3 is TGTGCCACTAAGCGGGAGGGCCGGGCCGGGGAGCTGTTTTTT. Translation: CATKREGRAGELFF.